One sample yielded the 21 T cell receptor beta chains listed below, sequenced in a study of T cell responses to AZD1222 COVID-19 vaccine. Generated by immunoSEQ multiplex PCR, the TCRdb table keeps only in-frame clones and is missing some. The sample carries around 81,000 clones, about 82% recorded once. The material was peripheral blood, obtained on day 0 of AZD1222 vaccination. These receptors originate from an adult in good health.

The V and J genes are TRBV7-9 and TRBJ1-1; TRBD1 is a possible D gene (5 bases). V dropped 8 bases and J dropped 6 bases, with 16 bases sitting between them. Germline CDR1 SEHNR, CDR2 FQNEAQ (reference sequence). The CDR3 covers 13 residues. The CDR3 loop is CASRGELGSEAFF. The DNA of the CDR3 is TGTGCCAGCCGAGGGGAATTAGGTTCTGAAGCTTTCTTT.

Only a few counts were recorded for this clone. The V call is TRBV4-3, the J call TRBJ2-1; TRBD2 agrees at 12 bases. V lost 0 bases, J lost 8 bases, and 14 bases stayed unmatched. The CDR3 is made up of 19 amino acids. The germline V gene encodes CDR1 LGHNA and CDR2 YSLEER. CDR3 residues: CASSQDVTSGGYRRDEQFF. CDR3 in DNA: TGCGCCAGCAGCCAAGACGTGACTAGCGGGGGCTACCGTCGGGATGAGCAGTTCTTC.

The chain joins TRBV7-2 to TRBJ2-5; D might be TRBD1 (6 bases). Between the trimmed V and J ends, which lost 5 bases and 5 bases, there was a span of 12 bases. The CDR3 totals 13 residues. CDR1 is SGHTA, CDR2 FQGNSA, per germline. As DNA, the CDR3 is TGTGCCAGCAGCCTCAGGGGATTCGAGACCCAGTACTTC. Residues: CASSLRGFETQYF.

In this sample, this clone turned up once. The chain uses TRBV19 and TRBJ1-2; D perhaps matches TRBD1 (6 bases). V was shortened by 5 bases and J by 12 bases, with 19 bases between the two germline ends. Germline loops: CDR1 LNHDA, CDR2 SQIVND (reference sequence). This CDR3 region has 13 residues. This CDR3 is CASSAQTGQSDTF. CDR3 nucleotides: TGTGCCAGTAGTGCCCAAACCGGACAGTCTGACACCTTC.

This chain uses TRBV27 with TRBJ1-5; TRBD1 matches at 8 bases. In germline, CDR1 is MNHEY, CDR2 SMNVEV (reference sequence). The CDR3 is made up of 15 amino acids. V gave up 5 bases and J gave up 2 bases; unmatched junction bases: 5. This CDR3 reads CASSPDRARNQPQHF. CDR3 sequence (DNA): TGTGCCAGCAGTCCGGACAGGGCCCGCAATCAGCCCCAGCATTTT.

CDR3 region: CASSTSTYNSPLHF. In DNA, the CDR3 is TGTGCCAGCAGCACGAGCACCTATAATTCACCCCTCCACTTT. V gene TRBV13 combines with J gene TRBJ1-6, with unresolved D. V gave up 5 bases and J gave up 2 bases, with 7 bases separating them. CDR1 and CDR2 (germline): PRHDT, FYEKMQ (reference sequence). The CDR3 runs to 14 residues.

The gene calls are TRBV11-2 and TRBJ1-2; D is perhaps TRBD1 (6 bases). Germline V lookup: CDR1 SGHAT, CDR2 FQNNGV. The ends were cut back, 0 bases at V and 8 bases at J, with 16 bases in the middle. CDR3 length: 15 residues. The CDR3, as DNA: TGTGCCAGCAGCTTAGACCTATCCACAGGGATCGGCTACACCTTC. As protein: CASSLDLSTGIGYTF.

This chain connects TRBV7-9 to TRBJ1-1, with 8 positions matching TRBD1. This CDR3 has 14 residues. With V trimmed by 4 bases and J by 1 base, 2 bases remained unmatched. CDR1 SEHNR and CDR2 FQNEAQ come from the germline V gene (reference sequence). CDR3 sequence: CASSSTGANTEAFF. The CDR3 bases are TGTGCCAGCAGCTCGACAGGGGCGAACACTGAAGCTTTCTTT.

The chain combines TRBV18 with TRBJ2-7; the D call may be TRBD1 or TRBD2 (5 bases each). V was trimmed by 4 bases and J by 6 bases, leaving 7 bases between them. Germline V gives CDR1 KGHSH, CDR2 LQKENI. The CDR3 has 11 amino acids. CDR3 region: CASSQGSEQYF. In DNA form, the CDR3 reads TGTGCCAGCTCACAGGGGAGCGAGCAGTACTTC. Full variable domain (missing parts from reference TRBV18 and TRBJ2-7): NAGVMQNPRHLVRRRGQEARLRCSPMKGHSHVYWYRQLPEEGLKFMVYLQKENIIDESGMPKERFSAEFPKEGPSILRIQQVVRGDSAAYFCASSQGSEQYFGPGTRLTVT.

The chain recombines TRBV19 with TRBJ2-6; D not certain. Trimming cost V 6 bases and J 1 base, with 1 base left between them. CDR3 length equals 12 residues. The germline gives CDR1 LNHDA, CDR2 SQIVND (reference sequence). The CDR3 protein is CASRSGANVLTF. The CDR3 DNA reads TGTGCCAGTAGATCTGGGGCCAACGTCCTGACTTTC.

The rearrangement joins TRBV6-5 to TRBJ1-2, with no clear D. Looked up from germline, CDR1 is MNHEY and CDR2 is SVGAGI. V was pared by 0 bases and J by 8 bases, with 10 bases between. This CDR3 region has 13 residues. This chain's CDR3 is CASSYSNAMGYTF. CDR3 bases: TGTGCCAGCAGTTACTCGAACGCTATGGGCTACACCTTC.

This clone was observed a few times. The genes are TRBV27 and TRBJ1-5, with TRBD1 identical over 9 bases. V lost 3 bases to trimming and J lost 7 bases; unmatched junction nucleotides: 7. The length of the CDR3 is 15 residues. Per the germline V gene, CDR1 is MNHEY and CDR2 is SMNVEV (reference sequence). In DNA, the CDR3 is TGTGCCAGCAGTTTGGGTCGGACAGGGGACCAGCCCCAGCATTTT. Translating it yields CASSLGRTGDQPQHF.

The CDR3 nucleotides read TGTGCCAGCAGCCTAGGGGGCGGGAATTCACCCCTCCACTTT. Translated: CASSLGGGNSPLHF. The chain couples TRBV7-8 to TRBJ1-6; 7 nucleotides line up with TRBD1. This CDR3 has 14 amino acids. In germline, CDR1 is SGHVS, CDR2 FQNEAQ. The J segment lost 7 bases and the V segment lost 5 bases, leaving 5 bases of the junction unmatched.

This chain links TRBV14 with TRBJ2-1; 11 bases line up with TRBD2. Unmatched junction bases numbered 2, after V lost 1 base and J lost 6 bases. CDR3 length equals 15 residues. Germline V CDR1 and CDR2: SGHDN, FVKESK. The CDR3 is CASSQVSGGANEQFF. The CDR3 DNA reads TGTGCCAGCAGCCAAGTTAGCGGGGGGGCCAATGAGCAGTTCTTC. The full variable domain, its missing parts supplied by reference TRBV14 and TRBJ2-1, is EAGVTQFPSHSVIEKGQTVTLRCDPISGHDNLYWYRRVMGKEIKFLLHFVKESKQDESGMPNNRFLAERTGGTYSTLKVQPAELEDSGVYFCASSQVSGGANEQFFGPGTRLTVL.

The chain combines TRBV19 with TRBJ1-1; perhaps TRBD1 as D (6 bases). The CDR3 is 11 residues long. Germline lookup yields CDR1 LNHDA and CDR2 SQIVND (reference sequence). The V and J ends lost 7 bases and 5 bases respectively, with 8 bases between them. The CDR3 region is CASIRGTEAFF. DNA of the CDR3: TGTGCCAGTATCAGGGGAACTGAAGCTTTCTTT.

Here the CDR3 reads CASSQSVGGRTDTQYF. The CDR3 DNA is TGTGCCAGCAGTCAGAGCGTTGGGGGGCGCACAGATACGCAGTATTTT. The J gene is TRBJ2-3, the V gene TRBV7-6; D possibly matches TRBD1 or TRBD2 (6 bases each). Trimming took off 6 bases at V and 1 base at J, with 17 bases between the two ends. This CDR3 comprises 16 residues. Germline lookup yields CDR1 SGHVS and CDR2 FNYEAQ.

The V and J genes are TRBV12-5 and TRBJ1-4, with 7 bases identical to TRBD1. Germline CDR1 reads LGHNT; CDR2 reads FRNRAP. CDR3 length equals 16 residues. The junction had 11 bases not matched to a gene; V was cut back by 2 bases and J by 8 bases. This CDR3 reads CASGLPASGGREKLFF. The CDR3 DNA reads TGTGCTAGTGGTTTGCCTGCCTCAGGGGGACGCGAAAAACTGTTTTTT.

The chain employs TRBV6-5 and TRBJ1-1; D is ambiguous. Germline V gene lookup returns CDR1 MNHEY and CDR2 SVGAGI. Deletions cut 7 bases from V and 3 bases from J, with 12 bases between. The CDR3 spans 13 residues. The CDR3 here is CASNVDGYTEAFF. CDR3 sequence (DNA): TGTGCCAGCAACGTGGACGGTTACACTGAAGCTTTCTTT.

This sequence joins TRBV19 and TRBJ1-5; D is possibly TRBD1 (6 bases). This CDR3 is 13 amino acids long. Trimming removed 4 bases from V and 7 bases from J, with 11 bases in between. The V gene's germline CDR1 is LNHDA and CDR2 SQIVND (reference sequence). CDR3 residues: CASSRGGGQPQHF. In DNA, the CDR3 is TGTGCCAGTAGTAGGGGGGGCGGGCAGCCCCAGCATTTT.

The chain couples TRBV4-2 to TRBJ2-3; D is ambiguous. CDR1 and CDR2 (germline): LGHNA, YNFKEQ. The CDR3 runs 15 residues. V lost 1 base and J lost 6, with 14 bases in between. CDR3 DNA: TGTGCCAGCAGCCAAGCGTCTAGGCAGGCCGATACGCAGTATTTT. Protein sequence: CASSQASRQADTQYF.

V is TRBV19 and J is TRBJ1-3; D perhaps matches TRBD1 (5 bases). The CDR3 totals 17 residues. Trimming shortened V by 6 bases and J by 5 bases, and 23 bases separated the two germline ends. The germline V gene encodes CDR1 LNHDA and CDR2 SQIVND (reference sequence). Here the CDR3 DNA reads TGTGCCAGTAGGCGACAGCCTGGAATCTATGGTAGAAACACCATATATTTT. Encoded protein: CASRRQPGIYGRNTIYF. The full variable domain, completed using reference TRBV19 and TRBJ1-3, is DGGITQSPKYLFRKEGQNVTLSCEQNLNHDAMYWYRQDPGQGLRLIYYSQIVNDFQKGDIAEGYSVSREKKESFPLTVTSAQKNPTAFYLCASRRQPGIYGRNTIYFGEGSWLTVV.